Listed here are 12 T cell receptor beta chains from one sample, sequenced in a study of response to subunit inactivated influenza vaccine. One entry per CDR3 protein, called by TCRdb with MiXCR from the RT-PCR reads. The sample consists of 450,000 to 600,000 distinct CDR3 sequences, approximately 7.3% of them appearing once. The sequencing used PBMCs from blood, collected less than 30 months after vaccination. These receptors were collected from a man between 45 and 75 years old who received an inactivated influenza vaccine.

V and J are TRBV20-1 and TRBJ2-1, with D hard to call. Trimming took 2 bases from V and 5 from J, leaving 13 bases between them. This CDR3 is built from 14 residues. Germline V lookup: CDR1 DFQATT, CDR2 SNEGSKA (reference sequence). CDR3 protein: CSARTPRPDNEQFF. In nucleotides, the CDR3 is TGCAGTGCTAGAACCCCAAGACCAGACAATGAGCAGTTCTTC.

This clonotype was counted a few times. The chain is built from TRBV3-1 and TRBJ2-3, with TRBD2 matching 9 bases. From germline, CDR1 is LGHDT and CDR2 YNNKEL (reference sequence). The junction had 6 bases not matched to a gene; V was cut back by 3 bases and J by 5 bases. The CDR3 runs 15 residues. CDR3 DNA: TGTGCCAGCAGCCAGGGGCGGGGGGGTAGAGATACGCAGTATTTT. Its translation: CASSQGRGGRDTQYF.

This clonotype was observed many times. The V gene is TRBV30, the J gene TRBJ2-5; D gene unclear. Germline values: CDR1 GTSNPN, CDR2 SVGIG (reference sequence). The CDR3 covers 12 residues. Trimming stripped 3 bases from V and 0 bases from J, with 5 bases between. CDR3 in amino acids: CAWSAYQETQYF. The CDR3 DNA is TGTGCCTGGAGCGCGTACCAAGAGACCCAGTACTTC.

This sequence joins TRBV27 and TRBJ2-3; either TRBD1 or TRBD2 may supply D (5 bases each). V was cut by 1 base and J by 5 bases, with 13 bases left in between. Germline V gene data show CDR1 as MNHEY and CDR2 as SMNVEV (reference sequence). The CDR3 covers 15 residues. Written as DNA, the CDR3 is TGTGCCAGCAGTTTATTGCCCGGGGCGGGAGATACGCAGTATTTT. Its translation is CASSLLPGAGDTQYF.

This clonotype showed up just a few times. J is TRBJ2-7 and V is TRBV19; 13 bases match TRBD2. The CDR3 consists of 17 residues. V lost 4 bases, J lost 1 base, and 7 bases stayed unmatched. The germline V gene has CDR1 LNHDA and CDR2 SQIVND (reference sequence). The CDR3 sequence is CASSRSGLAGASYEQYF. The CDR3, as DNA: TGTGCCAGTAGTAGATCAGGACTAGCGGGAGCGTCCTACGAGCAGTACTTC. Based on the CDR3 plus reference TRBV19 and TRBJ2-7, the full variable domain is DGGITQSPKYLFRKEGQNVTLSCEQNLNHDAMYWYRQDPGQGLRLIYYSQIVNDFQKGDIAEGYSVSREKKESFPLTVTSAQKNPTAFYLCASSRSGLAGASYEQYFGPGTRLTVT.

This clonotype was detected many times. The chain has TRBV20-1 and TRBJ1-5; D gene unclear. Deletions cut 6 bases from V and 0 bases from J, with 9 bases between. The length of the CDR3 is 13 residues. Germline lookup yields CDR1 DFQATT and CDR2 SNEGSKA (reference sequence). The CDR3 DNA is TGCAGTGCCCAAACGTATAGCAATCAGCCCCAGCATTTT. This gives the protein CSAQTYSNQPQHF.

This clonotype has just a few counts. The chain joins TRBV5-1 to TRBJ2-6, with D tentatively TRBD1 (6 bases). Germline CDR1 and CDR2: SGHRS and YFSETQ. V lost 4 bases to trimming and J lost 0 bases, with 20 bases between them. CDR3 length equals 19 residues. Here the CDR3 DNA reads TGCGCCAGCAGCATTCGACAGGAATTTTCCCTCTCTGGGGCCAACGTCCTGACTTTC. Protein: CASSIRQEFSLSGANVLTF.

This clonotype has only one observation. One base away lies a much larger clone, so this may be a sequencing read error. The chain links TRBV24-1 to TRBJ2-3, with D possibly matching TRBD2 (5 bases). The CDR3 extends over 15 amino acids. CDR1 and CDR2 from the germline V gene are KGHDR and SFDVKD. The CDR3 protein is CATSDSGFSTETQYF. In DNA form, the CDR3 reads TGTGCCACCAGTGATTCGGGATTTAGCACAGAGACGCAGTATTTT.

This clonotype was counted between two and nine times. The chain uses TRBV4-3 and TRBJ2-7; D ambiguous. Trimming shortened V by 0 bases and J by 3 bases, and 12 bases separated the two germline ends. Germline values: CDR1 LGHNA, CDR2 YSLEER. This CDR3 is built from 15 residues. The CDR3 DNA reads TGCGCCAGCAGCCAAGATCTCTACAGCCGCTACGAGCAGTACTTC. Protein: CASSQDLYSRYEQYF.

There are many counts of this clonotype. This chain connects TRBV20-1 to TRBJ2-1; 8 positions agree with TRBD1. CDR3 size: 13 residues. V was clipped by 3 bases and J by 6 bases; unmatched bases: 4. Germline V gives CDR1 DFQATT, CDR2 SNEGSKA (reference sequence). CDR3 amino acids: CSASDRGINEQFF. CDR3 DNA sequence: TGCAGTGCTAGCGACAGGGGAATCAATGAGCAGTTCTTC.

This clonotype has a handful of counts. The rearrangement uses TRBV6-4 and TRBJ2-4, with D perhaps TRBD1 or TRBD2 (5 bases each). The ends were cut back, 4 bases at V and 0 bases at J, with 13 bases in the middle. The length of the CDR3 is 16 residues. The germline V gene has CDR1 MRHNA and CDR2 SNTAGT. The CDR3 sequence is CASSVYRGTAKNIQYF. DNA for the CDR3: TGTGCCAGCAGTGTGTACAGAGGGACAGCCAAAAACATTCAGTACTTC.

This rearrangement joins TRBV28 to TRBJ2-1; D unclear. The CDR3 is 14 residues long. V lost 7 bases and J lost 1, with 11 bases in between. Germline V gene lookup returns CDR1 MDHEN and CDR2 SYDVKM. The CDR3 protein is CASTLAESYNEQFF. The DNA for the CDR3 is TGTGCCAGCACGTTGGCAGAATCCTACAATGAGCAGTTCTTC.